This T cell receptor beta chain was obtained from a study of CD8+CD57+ T cells in acquired aplastic anemia. Study-level background: An average of roughly 2.9 ug of DNA was obtained from sorted CD4+ and CD8+ cells. Whole-study results and caveats: CD8+ Simpson's diversity in patients was not significantly different from that in controls. Both patients and controls carried the same twenty-nine CD8+ CDR3 sequences.

CDR3 length: 14 amino acids. Germline V CDR1 and CDR2: SGHRS, YFSETQ. Trimming left V 0 bases short and J 3 bases short, with 9 bases between. As regards this clonotype: Antigen: not known.

Template material for TCR beta VDJ and CDR3 profiling consisted of genomic DNA. TCRdb called the reads again in MiXCR, with one record for every CDR3 protein. The table records more than 100,000 distinct CDR3 sequences, 48% of them present only once. This TCR was sampled from a human donor in good health, serving as a control. The sample taken for sequencing was sorted CD4+, CD8+, or CD8+CD57+ T cells (not recorded which) from PBMCs. The chain uses TRBV5-1 and TRBJ1-2; D not resolved. The CDR3 DNA is TGCGCCAGCAGCTTGGTCACTGGGGACTATGGCTACACCTTC. Amino acid sequence: CASSLVTGDYGYTF.